The rows below give T cell receptor beta chains drawn from one sample of a study of vaccination effects on CD4 cells after COVID-19. Their cognate antigens are unknown. Method: immunoSEQ multiplex PCR; TCRdb's copy keeps in-frame clones and lacks some. The repertoire consists of about 59,000 clones, with roughly 78% occurring once and the leading ten covering roughly 2%. The starting material was CD4+ T cells from PBMCs cultured with HCoV-OC43 spike peptides, obtained after COVID-19 vaccination. The receptors stem from a human donor who received a COVID-19 vaccine. The CDR3 runs from the conserved cysteine through the conserved F or W. D genes are given only for firm matches. Size values are once, few and many counts, or a class for expanded clones, and some rows have none.

j_gene: TRBJ1-2
abundance: .
d_gene: .
v_gene: TRBV18
CDR3aa: CASSPSLTGSAYTF
CDR3nt: TGTGCCAGCTCACCCTCTCTAACAGGGTCGGCCTACACCTTC

j_gene: TRBJ1-1
abundance: once
d_gene: TRBD1
v_gene: TRBV7-8
CDR3aa: CASSSREQGASEAFF
CDR3nt: TGTGCCAGCAGCTCGAGGGAACAGGGGGCTAGTGAAGCTTTCTTT

j_gene: TRBJ2-5
abundance: .
d_gene: .
v_gene: TRBV29-1
CDR3aa: CSAAQRGARETQYF
CDR3nt: TGCAGCGCCGCCCAAAGAGGGGCGAGAGAGACCCAGTACTTC

j_gene: TRBJ1-4
abundance: once
d_gene: .
v_gene: TRBV6-6
CDR3aa: CASSLLNREKLFF
CDR3nt: TGTGCCAGCAGCTTACTAAACAGGGAAAAACTGTTTTTT

j_gene: TRBJ1-5
abundance: .
d_gene: .
v_gene: TRBV19
CDR3aa: CASSIRGAGQPQHF
CDR3nt: TGTGCCAGTAGTATAAGAGGGGCGGGACAGCCCCAGCATTTT

j_gene: TRBJ2-3
abundance: .
d_gene: .
v_gene: TRBV19
CDR3aa: CASSIGGGGGRGDTQYF
CDR3nt: TGTGCCAGTAGTATAGGAGGAGGGGGCGGTAGGGGGGATACGCAGTATTTT

j_gene: TRBJ2-2
abundance: .
d_gene: .
v_gene: TRBV19
CDR3aa: CASKTNTHTGELFF
CDR3nt: TGTGCCAGTAAGACAAATACCCACACCGGGGAGCTGTTTTTT

j_gene: TRBJ2-1
abundance: .
d_gene: .
v_gene: TRBV9
CDR3aa: CASSREGAGYNEQFF
CDR3nt: TGTGCCAGCAGCCGGGAGGGGGCTGGGTACAATGAGCAGTTCTTC

j_gene: TRBJ2-5
abundance: .
d_gene: .
v_gene: TRBV6-6
CDR3aa: CASSYSGRAETQYF
CDR3nt: TGTGCCAGCAGTTACAGTGGCAGGGCAGAGACCCAGTACTTC

j_gene: TRBJ1-5
abundance: .
d_gene: .
v_gene: TRBV24-1
CDR3aa: CATSDHRDGNQPQHF
CDR3nt: TGTGCCACCAGTGATCACAGGGACGGCAATCAGCCCCAGCATTTT

j_gene: TRBJ2-6
abundance: .
d_gene: .
v_gene: TRBV5-1
CDR3aa: CASSLDSFPGANVLTF
CDR3nt: TGCGCCAGCAGCTTGGACAGCTTTCCTGGGGCCAACGTCCTGACTTTC

j_gene: TRBJ1-6
abundance: .
d_gene: .
v_gene: TRBV7-3
CDR3aa: CASSPKITGSSYNSPLHF
CDR3nt: TGTGCCAGCAGCCCCAAAATAACAGGGAGCTCCTATAATTCACCCCTCCACTTT

j_gene: TRBJ2-3
abundance: medium-sized
d_gene: TRBD1
v_gene: TRBV11-2
CDR3aa: CASSLLSGQGPADTQYF
CDR3nt: TGTGCCAGCAGCTTGCTATCGGGACAGGGGCCCGCAGATACGCAGTATTTT

j_gene: TRBJ2-3
abundance: .
d_gene: TRBD2
v_gene: TRBV5-1
CDR3aa: CASSLVAGHTDTQYF
CDR3nt: TGCGCCAGCAGCTTGGTAGCGGGACACACAGATACGCAGTATTTT

j_gene: TRBJ1-2
abundance: .
d_gene: TRBD1
v_gene: TRBV5-1
CDR3aa: CASSSPGGATNYGYTF
CDR3nt: TGCGCCAGCAGCTCTCCAGGGGGAGCGACTAACTATGGCTACACCTTC

j_gene: TRBJ2-5
abundance: .
d_gene: TRBD2
v_gene: TRBV5-8
CDR3aa: CASSLVPSVAGGFRETQYF
CDR3nt: TGTGCCAGCAGCTTGGTCCCCTCCGTTGCGGGGGGTTTTCGAGAGACCCAGTACTTC

j_gene: TRBJ1-5
abundance: .
d_gene: TRBD1
v_gene: TRBV10-2
CDR3aa: CASSEQGNQPQHF
CDR3nt: TGCGCCAGCAGTGAACAGGGGAATCAGCCCCAGCATTTT

j_gene: TRBJ2-1
abundance: .
d_gene: .
v_gene: TRBV15
CDR3aa: CATSRDNGRDEQFF
CDR3nt: TGTGCCACCAGCAGAGATAACGGCAGGGATGAGCAGTTCTTC

j_gene: TRBJ2-4
abundance: once
d_gene: .
v_gene: TRBV6-5
CDR3aa: CASSYGRVQYF
CDR3nt: TGTGCCAGCAGTTACGGTCGAGTTCAGTACTTC

j_gene: TRBJ1-5
abundance: .
d_gene: .
v_gene: TRBV7-2
CDR3aa: CASSLAWGENQPQHF
CDR3nt: TGTGCCAGCAGCTTGGCGTGGGGGGAGAATCAGCCCCAGCATTTT

j_gene: TRBJ2-3
abundance: .
d_gene: TRBD1
v_gene: TRBV7-9
CDR3aa: CASSLQGMVNTQYF
CDR3nt: TGTGCCAGCAGCCTACAGGGGATGGTAAATACGCAGTATTTT

j_gene: TRBJ1-5
abundance: .
d_gene: .
v_gene: TRBV6-6
CDR3aa: CASSHNFDSNQPQHF
CDR3nt: TGTGCCAGCAGCCATAACTTTGACAGTAATCAGCCCCAGCATTTT